This record concerns one T cell receptor beta chain sequence. These data come from a study of blood T cell repertoires in COVID-19. At the level of the study: Sample material is recorded as cDNA or gDNA derived from T cells, B-cell-depleted T cells, or PBMCs.

Produced via immunoSEQ multiplex PCR; TCRdb's table is partial and in-frame only. The data hold approximately 450,000 clones, with nearly 90% observed a single time. The trim removed 0 bases at V and 5 bases at J, leaving 5 bases unmatched. From germline, CDR1 is SGDLS and CDR2 YYNGEE. This CDR3 spans 15 amino acids. The sequenced material came from PBMCs or T cells enriched from blood (not recorded which). This chain uses TRBV9 with TRBJ2-3; 8 bases match TRBD2. The TCR originated in a young woman with acute COVID-19. CDR3 amino acids: CASSVVAGGIDTQYF. The CDR3 nucleotides are TGTGCCAGCAGCGTAGTGGCGGGGGGAATAGATACGCAGTATTTT.